These 28 T cell receptor beta chains came from one sample sequenced in a study of beta chain features in type 1 diabetes. Isolated RNA was reverse transcribed in full, so expressed TCRB transcripts were sequenced. Clones were read by immunoSEQ multiplex PCR, and TCRdb kept only the in-frame ones, dropping some. The repertoire holds around 300,000 clones, with approximately 8.1% as singletons. The sequenced material came from central memory CD4+ T cells from blood. The receptors shown here come from a woman younger than 30 in good health.

The V and J genes are TRBV23-1 and TRBJ1-4; D is possibly TRBD1 (6 bases). Being an ORF, TRBV23-1 has a function that is uncertain. CDR3 length: 18 residues. Trimming left V 8 bases short and J 0 bases short, with 22 bases between. Here the CDR3 reads CASCPKTGFIATNEKLFF. As DNA, the CDR3 is TGCGCCAGCTGTCCCAAGACAGGATTCATTGCAACTAATGAAAAACTGTTTTTT.

The chain joins TRBV18 to TRBJ2-1, with TRBD1 matching 8 bases. CDR1 and CDR2 from the germline V gene are KGHSH and LQKENI. V dropped 2 bases and J dropped 0; count of bases not matched to a gene: 0. The length of the CDR3 is 15 residues. The DNA of the CDR3 is TGTGCCAGCTCACCAACAGGGGGCTCCTACAATGAGCAGTTCTTC. This sequence encodes CASSPTGGSYNEQFF.

This clone was seen a handful of times. This sequence joins TRBV7-9 and TRBJ1-5; TRBD1 is a possible D gene (5 bases). Trimming stripped 5 bases from V and 5 bases from J, with 13 bases between. Germline CDR1 and CDR2: SEHNR and FQNEAQ (reference sequence). The CDR3 extends over 14 amino acids. The CDR3 DNA reads TGTGCCAGCAGCGCCCTGGACACATATCAGCCCCAGCATTTT. It translates to CASSALDTYQPQHF.

This rearrangement joins TRBV27 to TRBJ2-7; perhaps TRBD2 as D (7 bases). Germline V lookup: CDR1 MNHEY, CDR2 SMNVEV (reference sequence). V lost 6 bases to trimming and J lost 0 bases, with 12 bases between them. The CDR3 sequence is 14 residues long. The CDR3 loop is CASRSRGASYEQYV. The DNA of the CDR3 is TGTGCCAGCAGATCACGGGGGGCCTCCTACGAGCAGTACGTC.

CDR3 nucleotides: TGTGCCAGCAGCACCTCGTACGAGCAGTACTTC. It translates to CASSTSYEQYF. The chain joins TRBV7-9 to TRBJ2-7; D not resolved. CDR3 length: 11 amino acids. CDR1 SEHNR and CDR2 FQNEAQ come from the germline V gene (reference sequence). V was clipped by 5 bases and J by 4 bases, with 6 bases between them.

This chain connects TRBV7-9 to TRBJ1-2; possibly TRBD1 for D (6 bases). The germline gives CDR1 SEHNR, CDR2 FQNEAQ (reference sequence). The V end was cut by 3 bases, the J end by 4 bases, with 12 bases between. CDR3 length: 14 amino acids. The CDR3 reads CASSFRDISYGYTF. In DNA, the CDR3 is TGTGCCAGCAGCTTTCGGGACATCAGCTATGGCTACACCTTC.

The chain employs TRBV25-1 and TRBJ1-3; unclear D gene. CDR1 MGHDK and CDR2 SYGVNS come from the germline V gene. Deletions cut 3 bases from V and 6 bases from J, with 6 bases between. This CDR3 is 12 amino acids long. The CDR3, as DNA: TGTGCCAGCAGTGACTCTATAAACACCATATATTTT. Protein: CASSDSINTIYF.

This clone was seen only a few times. The chain recombines TRBV7-2 with TRBJ1-2, with D unresolved. The germline gives CDR1 SGHTA, CDR2 FQGNSA. V was shortened by 4 bases and J by 1 base, with 13 bases between the two germline ends. This CDR3 has 15 residues. DNA of the CDR3: TGTGCCAGCAGCTCCCTCGGGCGGAGTAACTATGGCTACACCTTC. It codes for CASSSLGRSNYGYTF. Drawing the rest from reference TRBV7-2 and TRBJ1-2, the complete variable domain is GAGVSQSPSNKVTEKGKDVELRCDPISGHTALYWYRQSLGQGLEFLIYFQGNSAPDKSGLPSDRFSAERTGGSVSTLTIQRTQQEDSAVYLCASSSLGRSNYGYTFGSGTRLTVV.

The rearrangement uses TRBV11-3 and TRBJ2-7; D is ambiguous. This CDR3 region has 13 residues. V lost 7 bases, J lost 4 bases, and 14 bases lay in between. Germline CDR1 reads SGHNT; CDR2 reads YENEEA. CDR3 loop: CASTDPGAYEQYF. CDR3 DNA: TGTGCCAGCACCGACCCGGGCGCGTACGAGCAGTACTTC. Complete variable domain (other parts from reference TRBV11-3 and TRBJ2-7): EAGVVQSPRYKIIEKKQPVAFWCNPISGHNTLYWYLQNLGQGPELLIRYENEEAVDDSQLPKDRFSAERLKGVDSTLKIQPAELGDSAVYLCASTDPGAYEQYFGPGTRLTVT.

The rearrangement joins TRBV5-6 to TRBJ1-5, with D possibly matching TRBD1 (6 bases). This CDR3 has 15 amino acids. V was clipped by 4 bases and J by 3 bases, with 14 bases between them. The germline CDR1 and CDR2 sequences are SGHDT and YYEEEE. The CDR3 sequence: CASSRNNRDNQPQHF. In DNA, the CDR3 is TGTGCCAGCAGCCGTAACAACAGGGACAATCAGCCCCAGCATTTT.

This clone was counted only a few times. The V gene is TRBV19, the J gene TRBJ2-3, with D uncertain. V was cut by 5 bases and J by 2 bases, with 8 bases left in between. The CDR3 is 13 residues long. Germline CDR1 LNHDA, CDR2 SQIVND (reference sequence). The CDR3 region has the DNA TGTGCCAGTAGTCACCTAGACACAGATACGCAGTATTTT. It translates to CASSHLDTDTQYF.

This clone was seen many times. This rearrangement joins TRBV10-3 to TRBJ2-7, with D possibly matching TRBD2 (6 bases). The V end lost 6 bases, the J end lost 0 bases, and 12 bases lay between the germline ends. The CDR3 runs 14 residues. Germline CDR1 reads ENHRY; CDR2 reads SYGVKD. As DNA, the CDR3 is TGTGCCATCAGCCGGGGCGGGGACTCCTACGAGCAGTACTTC. Translation: CAISRGGDSYEQYF.

The chain carries TRBV7-6 and TRBJ2-4; the match to TRBD2 covers 7 bases. This CDR3 has 16 amino acids. Germline V gives CDR1 SGHVS, CDR2 FNYEAQ. V shed 5 bases, J shed 0 bases, and the junction held 7 bases outside the gene matches. CDR3 loop: CASSPSGGGAKNIQYF. The CDR3 DNA reads as TGTGCCAGCAGCCCCAGTGGGGGGGGAGCCAAAAACATTCAGTACTTC.

There are a few counts of this clone. This sequence joins TRBV9 and TRBJ2-7; no definite D call. Germline assignment: CDR1 SGDLS and CDR2 YYNGEE. V was pared by 4 bases and J by 2 bases, with 19 bases between. The CDR3 is 16 residues long. The CDR3 spells CASSPHLGSPPYEQYF. The CDR3 coding sequence is TGTGCCAGCAGCCCCCACCTAGGTTCTCCCCCCTACGAGCAGTACTTC.

With regard to this clone: This sample includes further DNA sequences coding for the same CDR3. The V and J genes are TRBV5-1 and TRBJ1-1, with a possible D match to TRBD1 (6 bases). V was pared by 0 bases and J by 4 bases, with 10 bases between. There are 14 residues in the CDR3. Germline CDR1 is SGHRS and CDR2 is YFSETQ. The CDR3 region is CASSLEGGGTEAFF. CDR3 DNA: TGCGCCAGCAGCTTGGAGGGGGGAGGCACTGAAGCTTTCTTT. The complete variable domain, with remaining parts taken from reference TRBV5-1 and TRBJ1-1, reads KAGVTQTPRYLIKTRGQQVTLSCSPISGHRSVSWYQQTPGQGLQFLFEYFSETQRNKGNFPGRFSGRQFSNSRSEMNVSTLELGDSALYLCASSLEGGGTEAFFGQGTRLTVV.

Here the CDR3 DNA reads TGTGCCAGCACTATACTTAATGAGCAGTTCTTC. Its protein product is CASTILNEQFF. The chain carries TRBV2 and TRBJ2-1; D gene unclear. Trimming shortened V by 7 bases and J by 7 bases, and 8 bases separated the two germline ends. Germline V gene lookup returns CDR1 SNHLY and CDR2 FYNNEI. The CDR3 extends over 11 amino acids.

CDR3 bases: TGTGCCAGCAGCCAAGAAGCAGGGGTGAGAGATACGCAGTATTTT. Its translation is CASSQEAGVRDTQYF. The chain is built from TRBV4-2 and TRBJ2-3; weak D call: TRBD1 (6 bases). This CDR3 is 15 amino acids long. Germline CDR1 reads LGHNA; CDR2 reads YNFKEQ. The V end lost 0 bases, the J end lost 5 bases, and 12 bases lay between the germline ends.

The CDR3 DNA reads TGTGCCAGCAGCTCTCCGACAGCGGCGAACACTGAAGCTTTCTTT. It encodes CASSSPTAANTEAFF. V and J are TRBV5-8 and TRBJ1-1; D possibly corresponds to TRBD1 (5 bases). The V and J ends lost 3 bases and 1 base respectively, with 13 bases between them. The CDR3 is made up of 15 amino acids. Germline CDR1 SGHTS, CDR2 YDEGEE. The variable domain in full, with the rest retrieved from reference TRBV5-8 and TRBJ1-1, is EAGVTQSPTHLIKTRGQQATLRCSPISGHTSVYWYQQALGLGLQFLLWYDEGEERNRGNFPPRFSGRQFPNYSSELNVNALELEDSALYLCASSSPTAANTEAFFGQGTRLTVV.

This clone was detected a few times. The same CDR3 also results from other DNA sequences found in this sample. This chain uses TRBV2 with TRBJ2-3; 7 bases fit TRBD1. V was pared by 9 bases and J by 0 bases, with 6 bases of the junction left unmatched. The CDR3 has 14 residues. Germline assignment: CDR1 SNHLY and CDR2 FYNNEI. The CDR3 coding sequence is TGTGCCAGTAGGAGGACAGGTAGCACAGATACGCAGTATTTT. Its protein product is CASRRTGSTDTQYF. Full variable domain (remainder filled in from reference TRBV2 and TRBJ2-3): EPEVTQTPSHQVTQMGQEVILRCVPISNHLYFYWYRQILGQKVEFLVSFYNNEISEKSEIFDDQFSVERPDGSNFTLKIRSTKLEDSAMYFCASRRTGSTDTQYFGPGTRLTVL.

The CDR3 spells CASSPASGTGRDEQYF. As DNA, the CDR3 is TGCGCCAGCAGCCCGGCCTCGGGGACAGGGAGGGACGAGCAGTACTTC. The rearrangement uses TRBV5-1 and TRBJ2-7; 9 bases are a match to TRBD1. In germline, CDR1 is SGHRS, CDR2 YFSETQ. Losses at the gene ends were 4 bases for V and 5 bases for J; bases not matched to a gene: 13. The CDR3 contains 16 residues.

The rearrangement uses TRBV7-3 and TRBJ2-2; D tentatively reads TRBD1 or TRBD2 (6 bases each). The germline V gene encodes CDR1 SGHTA and CDR2 FQGTGA. V was trimmed by 10 bases and J by 4 bases, leaving 16 bases between them. This CDR3 contains 14 residues. As DNA, the CDR3 is TGTGCCACCGGATATGGGGGGCCCACCGGGGAGCTGTTTTTT. Translated: CATGYGGPTGELFF.

The genes are TRBV5-6 and TRBJ1-2, with 9 bases aligning to TRBD1. The germline CDR1 and CDR2 sequences are SGHDT and YYEEEE. V was pared by 5 bases and J by 7 bases, with 6 bases of the junction left unmatched. This CDR3 comprises 13 residues. The CDR3 DNA sequence: TGTGCCAGCAGTCGGGACAGGGTGGTTGGCTACACCTTC. Amino acids: CASSRDRVVGYTF.

This clone was detected only a few times. The gene calls are TRBV7-8 and TRBJ1-2, with D unresolved. Germline lookup yields CDR1 SGHVS and CDR2 FQNEAQ. The CDR3 has 12 residues. The V end lost 7 bases, the J end lost 4 bases, and 10 bases lay between the germline ends. The CDR3: CASTDGFYGYTF. In nucleotides, the CDR3 is TGTGCCAGCACCGACGGCTTCTATGGCTACACCTTC.

V usage is TRBV5-6 and J usage is TRBJ1-5; 9 bases are shared with TRBD1. V lost 2 bases, J lost 6 bases, and 6 bases stayed unmatched. From germline, CDR1 is SGHDT and CDR2 YYEEEE. This CDR3 is built from 15 residues. The chain's CDR3 is CASSLGTGGIQPQHF. CDR3 bases: TGTGCCAGCAGCTTAGGCACAGGGGGCATTCAGCCCCAGCATTTT. Full variable domain (missing parts from reference TRBV5-6 and TRBJ1-5): DAGVTQSPTHLIKTRGQQVTLRCSPKSGHDTVSWYQQALGQGPQFIFQYYEEEERQRGNFPDRFSGHQFPNYSSELNVNALLLGDSALYLCASSLGTGGIQPQHFGDGTRLSIL.

In this sample, this clone turned up a few times. The J gene is TRBJ1-6, the V gene TRBV6-5, with no clear D. The CDR3 has 15 residues. Germline V gives CDR1 MNHEY, CDR2 SVGAGI. V lost 11 bases and J 5 bases, leaving 19 bases between the germline ends. CDR3 bases: TGTGCCGACAATCCCAGCCCGAGCCATAATTCACCCCTCCACTTT. Translated: CADNPSPSHNSPLHF.

This clone was found a few times. This rearrangement joins TRBV5-1 to TRBJ1-1; the match to TRBD1 covers 7 bases. The CDR3 has 13 residues. V lost 5 bases, J lost 6 bases, and 7 bases stayed unmatched. Germline CDR1 is SGHRS and CDR2 is YFSETQ. The CDR3 region is CASSLGGGAEAFF. CDR3 nucleotides: TGCGCCAGCAGTCTCGGAGGGGGCGCTGAAGCTTTCTTT.

The chain combines TRBV5-1 with TRBJ2-7, with a weak D call TRBD2 (5 bases). The V gene lost 4 bases and the J gene lost 7 bases, with 15 bases spanning the gap. This CDR3 spans 13 amino acids. CDR1 and CDR2 (germline): SGHRS, YFSETQ. The CDR3 region is CASSEGVRGEQYV. The CDR3 nucleotides read TGCGCCAGCAGCGAGGGAGTACGAGGAGAGCAGTACGTC.

The chain joins TRBV4-2 to TRBJ1-5; D remains unclear. The germline CDR1 and CDR2 sequences are LGHNA and YNFKEQ. This CDR3 has 15 amino acids. Trimming cost V 4 bases and J 2 bases, with 12 bases left between them. CDR3 region: CASSRAYQGNQPQHF. CDR3 coding DNA: TGTGCCAGCAGCCGCGCTTATCAAGGCAATCAGCCCCAGCATTTT.